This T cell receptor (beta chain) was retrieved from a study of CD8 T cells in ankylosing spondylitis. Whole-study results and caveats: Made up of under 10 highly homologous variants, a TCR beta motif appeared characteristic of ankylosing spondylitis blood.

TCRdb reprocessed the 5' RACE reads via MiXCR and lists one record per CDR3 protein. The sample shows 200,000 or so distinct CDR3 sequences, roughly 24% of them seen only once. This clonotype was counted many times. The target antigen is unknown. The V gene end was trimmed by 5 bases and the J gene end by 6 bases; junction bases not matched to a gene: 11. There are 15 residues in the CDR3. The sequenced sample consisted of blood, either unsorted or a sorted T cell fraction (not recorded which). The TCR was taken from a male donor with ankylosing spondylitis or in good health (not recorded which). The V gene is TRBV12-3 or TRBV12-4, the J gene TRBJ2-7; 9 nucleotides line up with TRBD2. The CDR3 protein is CASSNRAGGPGEQYF. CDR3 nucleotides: TGTGCCAGCAGTAACCGAGCGGGAGGTCCCGGCGAGCAGTACTTC.